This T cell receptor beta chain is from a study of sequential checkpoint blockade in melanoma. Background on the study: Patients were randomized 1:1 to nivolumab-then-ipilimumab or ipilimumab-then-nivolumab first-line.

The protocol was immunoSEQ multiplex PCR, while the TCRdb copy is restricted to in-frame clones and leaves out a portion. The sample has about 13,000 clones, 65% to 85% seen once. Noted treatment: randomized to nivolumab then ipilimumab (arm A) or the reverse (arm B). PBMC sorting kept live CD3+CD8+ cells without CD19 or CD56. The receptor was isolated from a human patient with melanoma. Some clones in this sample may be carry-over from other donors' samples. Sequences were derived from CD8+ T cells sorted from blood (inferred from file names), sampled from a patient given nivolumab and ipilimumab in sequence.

CDR3 DNA sequence: TGTGCCAGCAGTTACCGGGCAGGGAGGCAGCCCCAGCATTTT. Its protein product is CASSYRAGRQPQHF. The V and J genes are TRBV6-5 and TRBJ1-5; perhaps TRBD1 as D (5 bases). This CDR3 is 14 amino acids long. Trimming stripped 2 bases from V and 7 bases from J, with 12 bases between. Per germline, CDR1 MNHEY and CDR2 SVGAGI.